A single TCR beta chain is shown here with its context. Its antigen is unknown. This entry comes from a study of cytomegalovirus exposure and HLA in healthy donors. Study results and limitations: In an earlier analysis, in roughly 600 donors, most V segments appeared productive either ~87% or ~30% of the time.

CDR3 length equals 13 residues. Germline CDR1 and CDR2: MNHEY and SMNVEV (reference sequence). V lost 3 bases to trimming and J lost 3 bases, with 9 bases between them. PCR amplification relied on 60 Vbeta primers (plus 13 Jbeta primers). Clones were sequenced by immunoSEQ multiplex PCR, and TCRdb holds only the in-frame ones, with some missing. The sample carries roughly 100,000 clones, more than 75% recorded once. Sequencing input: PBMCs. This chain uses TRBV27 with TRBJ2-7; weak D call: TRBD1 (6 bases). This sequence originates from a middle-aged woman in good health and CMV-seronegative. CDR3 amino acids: CASSFGRGYEQYF. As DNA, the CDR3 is TGTGCCAGCAGTTTCGGCAGGGGCTACGAGCAGTACTTC.